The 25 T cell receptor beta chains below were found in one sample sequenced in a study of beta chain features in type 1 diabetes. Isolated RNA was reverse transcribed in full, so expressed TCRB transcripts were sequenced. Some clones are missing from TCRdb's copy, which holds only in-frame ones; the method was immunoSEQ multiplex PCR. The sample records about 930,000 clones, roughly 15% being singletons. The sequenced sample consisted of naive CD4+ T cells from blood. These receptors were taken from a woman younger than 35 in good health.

The CDR3 reads CASSLPPGGGEQYF. Written as DNA, the CDR3 is TGTGCCAGCAGCTTGCCTCCAGGGGGCGGCGAGCAGTACTTC. The chain carries TRBV5-6 and TRBJ2-7, with TRBD1 identical over 8 bases. Germline V gene lookup returns CDR1 SGHDT and CDR2 YYEEEE. This CDR3 has 14 amino acids. The ends lost 1 base at V and 6 bases at J; junction bases unmatched: 6. Variable domain in full (rest from reference TRBV5-6 and TRBJ2-7): DAGVTQSPTHLIKTRGQQVTLRCSPKSGHDTVSWYQQALGQGPQFIFQYYEEEERQRGNFPDRFSGHQFPNYSSELNVNALLLGDSALYLCASSLPPGGGEQYFGPGTRLTVT.

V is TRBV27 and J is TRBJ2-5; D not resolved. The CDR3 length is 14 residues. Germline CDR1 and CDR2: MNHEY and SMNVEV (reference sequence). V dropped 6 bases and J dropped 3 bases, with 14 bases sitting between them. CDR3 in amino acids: CASSTSWAKETQYF. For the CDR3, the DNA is TGTGCCAGCAGCACCTCCTGGGCCAAAGAGACCCAGTACTTC.

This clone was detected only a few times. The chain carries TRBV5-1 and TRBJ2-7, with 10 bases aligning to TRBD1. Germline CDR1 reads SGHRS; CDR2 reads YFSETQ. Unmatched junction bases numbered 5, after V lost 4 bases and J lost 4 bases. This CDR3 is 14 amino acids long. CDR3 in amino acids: CASSVPGQGYEQYF. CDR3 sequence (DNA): TGCGCCAGCAGCGTACCGGGACAGGGGTACGAGCAGTACTTC.

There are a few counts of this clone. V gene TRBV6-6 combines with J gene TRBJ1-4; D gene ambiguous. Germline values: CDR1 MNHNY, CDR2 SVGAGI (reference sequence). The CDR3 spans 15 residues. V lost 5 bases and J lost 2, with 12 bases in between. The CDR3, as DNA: TGTGCCAGCAGTGACGTGGGGAGCACTAATGAAAAACTGTTTTTT. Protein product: CASSDVGSTNEKLFF.

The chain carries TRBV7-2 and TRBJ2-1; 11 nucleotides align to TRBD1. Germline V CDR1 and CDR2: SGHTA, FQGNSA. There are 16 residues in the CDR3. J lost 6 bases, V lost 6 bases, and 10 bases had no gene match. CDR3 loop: CASRSPWDRGVNEQFF. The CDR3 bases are TGTGCCAGCAGGTCCCCGTGGGACAGGGGGGTCAATGAGCAGTTCTTC. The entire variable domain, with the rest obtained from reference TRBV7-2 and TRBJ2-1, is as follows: GAGVSQSPSNKVTEKGKDVELRCDPISGHTALYWYRQSLGQGLEFLIYFQGNSAPDKSGLPSDRFSAERTGGSVSTLTIQRTQQEDSAVYLCASRSPWDRGVNEQFFGPGTRLTVL.

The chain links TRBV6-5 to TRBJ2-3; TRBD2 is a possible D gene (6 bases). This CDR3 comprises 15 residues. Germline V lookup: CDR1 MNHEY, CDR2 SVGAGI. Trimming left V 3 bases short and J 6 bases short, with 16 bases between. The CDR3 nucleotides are TGTGCCAGCAGTTATGGGGCGGGATCGGCCGATACGCAGTATTTT. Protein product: CASSYGAGSADTQYF.

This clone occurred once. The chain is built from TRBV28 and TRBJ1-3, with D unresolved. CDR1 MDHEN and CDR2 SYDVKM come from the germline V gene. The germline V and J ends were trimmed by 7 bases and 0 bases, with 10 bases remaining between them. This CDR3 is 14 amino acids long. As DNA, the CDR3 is TGTGCCAGCATGAAGGCAGGCTCTGGAAACACCATATATTTT. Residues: CASMKAGSGNTIYF.

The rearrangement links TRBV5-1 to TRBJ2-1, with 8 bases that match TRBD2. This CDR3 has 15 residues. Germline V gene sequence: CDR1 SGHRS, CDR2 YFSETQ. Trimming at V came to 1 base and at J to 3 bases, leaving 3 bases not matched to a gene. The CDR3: CASSLSSGVYNEQFF. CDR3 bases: TGCGCCAGCAGCTTGAGTAGCGGGGTCTACAATGAGCAGTTCTTC.

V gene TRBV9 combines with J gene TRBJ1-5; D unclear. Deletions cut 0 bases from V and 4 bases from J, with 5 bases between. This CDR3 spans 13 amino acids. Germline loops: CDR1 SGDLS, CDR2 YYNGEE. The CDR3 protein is CASSVGTNQPQHF. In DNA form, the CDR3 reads TGTGCCAGCAGCGTAGGGACGAATCAGCCCCAGCATTTT. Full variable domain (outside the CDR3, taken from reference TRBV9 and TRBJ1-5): DSGVTQTPKHLITATGQRVTLRCSPRSGDLSVYWYQQSLDQGLQFLIQYYNGEERAKGNILERFSAQQFPDLHSELNLSSLELGDSALYFCASSVGTNQPQHFGDGTRLSIL.

CDR3 region: CASSRTGGYIWDNEQFF. The CDR3 DNA follows: TGTGCCAGCAGCCGGACAGGTGGGTACATCTGGGACAATGAGCAGTTCTTC. The chain is built from TRBV7-9 and TRBJ2-1, with 7 bases aligning to TRBD1. The CDR3 sequence is 17 residues long. V lost 5 bases to trimming and J lost 5 bases; unmatched junction nucleotides: 15. The germline V gene has CDR1 SEHNR and CDR2 FQNEAQ (reference sequence).

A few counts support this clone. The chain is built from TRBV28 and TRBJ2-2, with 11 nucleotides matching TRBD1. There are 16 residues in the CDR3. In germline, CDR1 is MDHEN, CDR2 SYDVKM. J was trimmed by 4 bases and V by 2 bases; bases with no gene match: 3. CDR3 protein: CASSLRTGGVTGELFF. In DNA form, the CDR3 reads TGTGCCAGCAGTTTACGGACAGGGGGCGTCACCGGGGAGCTGTTTTTT.

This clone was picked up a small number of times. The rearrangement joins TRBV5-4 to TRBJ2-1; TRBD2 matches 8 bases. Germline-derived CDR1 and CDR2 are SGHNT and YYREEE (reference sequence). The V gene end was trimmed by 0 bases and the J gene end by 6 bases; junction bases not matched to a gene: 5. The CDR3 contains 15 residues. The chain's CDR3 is CASSLGTSSPNEQFF. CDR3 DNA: TGTGCCAGCAGCTTGGGGACTAGCTCTCCCAATGAGCAGTTCTTC.

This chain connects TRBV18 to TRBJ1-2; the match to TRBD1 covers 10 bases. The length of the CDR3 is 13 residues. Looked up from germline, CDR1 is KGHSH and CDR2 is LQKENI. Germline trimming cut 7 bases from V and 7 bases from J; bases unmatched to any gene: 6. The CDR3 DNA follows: TGTGCCAGCTTTCCGGGACAGGGGCTTGGCTACACCTTC. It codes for CASFPGQGLGYTF. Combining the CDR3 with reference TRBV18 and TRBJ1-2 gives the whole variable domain NAGVMQNPRHLVRRRGQEARLRCSPMKGHSHVYWYRQLPEEGLKFMVYLQKENIIDESGMPKERFSAEFPKEGPSILRIQQVVRGDSAAYFCASFPGQGLGYTFGSGTRLTVV.

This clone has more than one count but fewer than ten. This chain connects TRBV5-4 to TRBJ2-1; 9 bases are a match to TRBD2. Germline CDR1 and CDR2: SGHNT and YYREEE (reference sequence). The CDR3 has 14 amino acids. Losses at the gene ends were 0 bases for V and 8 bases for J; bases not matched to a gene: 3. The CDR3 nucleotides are TGTGCCAGCAGCTTGGTAGCGGGAGACTATGAGCAGTTCTTC. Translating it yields CASSLVAGDYEQFF.

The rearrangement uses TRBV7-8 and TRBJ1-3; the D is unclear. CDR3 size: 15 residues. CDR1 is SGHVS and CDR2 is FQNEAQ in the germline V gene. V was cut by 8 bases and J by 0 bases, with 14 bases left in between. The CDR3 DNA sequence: TGTGCCAGCTCTGGTTCACGGATCTCTGGAAACACCATATATTTT. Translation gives CASSGSRISGNTIYF.

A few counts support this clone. CDR3 DNA sequence: TGTGCCAGCAGTGAGCCCCCCGTCAATGAGCAGTTCTTC. It is translated as CASSEPPVNEQFF. V usage is TRBV28 and J usage is TRBJ2-1; no firm D call. V lost 5 bases to trimming and J lost 6 bases, with 11 bases between them. The germline CDR1 and CDR2 sequences are MDHEN and SYDVKM. CDR3 length: 13 residues.

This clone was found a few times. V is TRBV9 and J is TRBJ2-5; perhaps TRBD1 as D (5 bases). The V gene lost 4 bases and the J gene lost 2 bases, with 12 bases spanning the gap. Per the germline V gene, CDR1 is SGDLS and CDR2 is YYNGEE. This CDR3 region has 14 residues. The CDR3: CASSRAGQQETQYF. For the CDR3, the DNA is TGTGCCAGCAGCAGGGCCGGACAACAAGAGACCCAGTACTTC. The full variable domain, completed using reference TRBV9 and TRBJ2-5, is DSGVTQTPKHLITATGQRVTLRCSPRSGDLSVYWYQQSLDQGLQFLIQYYNGEERAKGNILERFSAQQFPDLHSELNLSSLELGDSALYFCASSRAGQQETQYFGPGTRLLVL.

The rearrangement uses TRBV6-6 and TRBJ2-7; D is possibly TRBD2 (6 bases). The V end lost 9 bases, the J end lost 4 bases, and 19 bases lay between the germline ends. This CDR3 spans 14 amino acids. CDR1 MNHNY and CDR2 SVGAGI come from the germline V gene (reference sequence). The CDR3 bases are TGTGCCAGTACAGCCGGGACTGGGCGATACGAGCAGTACTTC. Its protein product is CASTAGTGRYEQYF.

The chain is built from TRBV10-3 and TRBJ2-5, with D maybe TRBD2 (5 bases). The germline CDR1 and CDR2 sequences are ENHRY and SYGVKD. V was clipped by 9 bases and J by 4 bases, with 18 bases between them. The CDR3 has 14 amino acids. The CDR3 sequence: CAIKSGEQAETQYF. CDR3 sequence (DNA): TGTGCCATTAAGAGCGGAGAACAAGCAGAGACCCAGTACTTC.

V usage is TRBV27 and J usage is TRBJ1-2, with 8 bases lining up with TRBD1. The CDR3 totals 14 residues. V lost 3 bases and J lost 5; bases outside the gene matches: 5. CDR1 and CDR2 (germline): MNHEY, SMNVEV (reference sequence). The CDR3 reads CASSFKQGAYGYTF. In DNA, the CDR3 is TGTGCCAGCAGTTTCAAGCAGGGGGCGTATGGCTACACCTTC.

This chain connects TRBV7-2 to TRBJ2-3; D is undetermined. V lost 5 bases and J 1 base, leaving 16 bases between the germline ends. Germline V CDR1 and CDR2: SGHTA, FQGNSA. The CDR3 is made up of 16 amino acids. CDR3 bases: TGTGCCAGCAGCCCCCCCTACGGGCCAGGCACAGATACGCAGTATTTT. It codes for CASSPPYGPGTDTQYF. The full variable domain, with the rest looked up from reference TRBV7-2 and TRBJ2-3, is GAGVSQSPSNKVTEKGKDVELRCDPISGHTALYWYRQSLGQGLEFLIYFQGNSAPDKSGLPSDRFSAERTGGSVSTLTIQRTQQEDSAVYLCASSPPYGPGTDTQYFGPGTRLTVL.

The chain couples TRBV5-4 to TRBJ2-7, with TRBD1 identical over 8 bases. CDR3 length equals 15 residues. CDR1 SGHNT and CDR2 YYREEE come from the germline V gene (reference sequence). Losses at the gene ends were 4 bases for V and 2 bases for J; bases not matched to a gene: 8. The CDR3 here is CASSPGQGVTYEQYF. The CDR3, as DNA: TGTGCCAGCAGCCCCGGACAGGGAGTGACCTACGAGCAGTACTTC.

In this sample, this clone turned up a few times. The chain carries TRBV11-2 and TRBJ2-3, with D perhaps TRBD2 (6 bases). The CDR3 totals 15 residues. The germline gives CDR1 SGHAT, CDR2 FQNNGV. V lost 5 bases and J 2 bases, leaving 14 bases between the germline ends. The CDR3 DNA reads TGTGCCAGCAGCCCACCGGGAGTGGACACAGATACGCAGTATTTT. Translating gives CASSPPGVDTDTQYF.

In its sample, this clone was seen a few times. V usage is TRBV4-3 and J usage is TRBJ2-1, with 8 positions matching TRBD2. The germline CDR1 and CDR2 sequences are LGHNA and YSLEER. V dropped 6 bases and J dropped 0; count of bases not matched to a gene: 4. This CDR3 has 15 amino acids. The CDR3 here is CASSLSGASYNEQFF. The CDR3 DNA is TGCGCCAGCAGTCTTAGCGGGGCCTCCTACAATGAGCAGTTCTTC.

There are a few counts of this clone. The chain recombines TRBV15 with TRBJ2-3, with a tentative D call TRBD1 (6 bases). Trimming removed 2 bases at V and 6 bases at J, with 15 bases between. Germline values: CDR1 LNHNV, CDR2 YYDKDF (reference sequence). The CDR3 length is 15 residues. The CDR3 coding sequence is TGTGCCACCAGCAGATACACAGGGTTGTCTGATACGCAGTATTTT. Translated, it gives CATSRYTGLSDTQYF.